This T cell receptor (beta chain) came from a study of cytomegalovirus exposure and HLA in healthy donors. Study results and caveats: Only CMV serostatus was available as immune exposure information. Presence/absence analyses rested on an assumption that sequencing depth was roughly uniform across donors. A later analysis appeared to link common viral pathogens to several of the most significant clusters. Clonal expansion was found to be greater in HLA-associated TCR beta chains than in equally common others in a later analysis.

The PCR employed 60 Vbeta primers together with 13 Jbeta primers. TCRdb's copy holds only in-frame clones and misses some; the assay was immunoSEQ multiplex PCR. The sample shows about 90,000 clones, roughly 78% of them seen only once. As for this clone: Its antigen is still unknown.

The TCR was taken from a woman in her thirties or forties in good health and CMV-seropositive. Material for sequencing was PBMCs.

CDR3 sequence reads: CASRSQGAGGELFF. CDR3 coding DNA: TGCGCCAGCAGATCGCAGGGCGCTGGCGGGGAGCTGTTTTTT. This chain links TRBV5-1 with TRBJ2-2; a weak D match, TRBD1 (5 bases). Germline assignment: CDR1 SGHRS and CDR2 YFSETQ. V was shortened by 5 bases and J by 7 bases, with 15 bases between the two germline ends. The CDR3 extends over 14 amino acids.